Presented here are 11 T cell receptor beta chains from one specimen sequenced in a study of shared T cell receptors in the human thymus. The protocol was immunoSEQ multiplex PCR, while the TCRdb copy is restricted to in-frame clones and leaves out a portion. Among about 660,000 clones, approximately 88% were seen once, and the ten largest hold approximately 0.01%. Another study also made use of these data, one on human thymus T cells.

Sequenced: thymocytes. Receptors originate from a boy younger than two with a congenital heart defect.

The chain combines TRBV4-1 with TRBJ2-3, with D maybe TRBD2 (6 bases). The ends were cut back, 0 bases at V and 2 bases at J, with 21 bases in the middle. CDR3 length: 19 amino acids. Germline CDR1 MGHRA, CDR2 YSYEKL. The CDR3 DNA sequence: TGCGCCAGCAGCCAAGATTCCCCCCGAGCCCGGGGGAACACAGATACGCAGTATTTT. Translating it yields CASSQDSPRARGNTDTQYF.

This sequence joins TRBV6-1 and TRBJ2-7; 8 bases map to TRBD1. V lost 4 bases to trimming and J lost 2 bases; unmatched junction nucleotides: 10. CDR3 size: 16 residues. Germline assignment: CDR1 MNHNS and CDR2 SASEGT. CDR3 nucleotides: TGTGCCAGCAGTGTCCACCGGGACAGGAGAACCTACGAGCAGTACTTC. It codes for CASSVHRDRRTYEQYF.

V is TRBV4-1 and J is TRBJ2-5; D perhaps matches TRBD1 (6 bases). Trimming pared 3 bases from V and 1 base from J, leaving 12 bases between. Germline-derived CDR1 and CDR2 are MGHRA and YSYEKL. The CDR3 is 15 residues long. The CDR3 is CASSHNRTVQETQYF. In DNA, the CDR3 is TGCGCCAGCAGCCATAACCGGACAGTCCAAGAGACCCAGTACTTC.

This chain links TRBV7-2 with TRBJ2-1, with 15 bases lining up with TRBD2. After removal of 5 bases from V and 6 bases from J, the junction contained 8 bases not matched to a gene. This CDR3 has 17 residues. Germline V gene data show CDR1 as SGHTA and CDR2 as FQGNSA. This chain's CDR3 is CASSIEGLAGGRNEQFF. CDR3 nucleotides: TGTGCCAGCAGCATAGAAGGACTAGCGGGAGGGCGCAATGAGCAGTTCTTC.

The rearrangement uses TRBV5-4 and TRBJ1-1; 7 nucleotides line up with TRBD1. The CDR3 runs to 14 residues. CDR1 and CDR2 from the germline V gene are SGHNT and YYREEE (reference sequence). Losses at the gene ends were 4 bases for V and 1 base for J; bases not matched to a gene: 4. CDR3 region: CASSMTGKNTEAFF. CDR3 coding DNA: TGTGCCAGCAGCATGACAGGGAAGAACACTGAAGCTTTCTTT.

V usage is TRBV30 and J usage is TRBJ2-5, with D perhaps matching TRBD2 (6 bases). The J call may be incorrect, as the DNA end agrees better with TRBJ2-7. Germline V lookup: CDR1 GTSNPN, CDR2 SVGIG (reference sequence). This CDR3 contains 13 residues. This CDR3 is CAWSVGSSYEQYF. The CDR3 coding sequence is TGTGCCTGGAGTGTCGGGAGCTCCTACGAGCAGTACTTC.

The rearrangement uses TRBV27 and TRBJ2-1; D may be TRBD1 (7 bases). CDR3 length: 18 amino acids. Germline V gene data show CDR1 as MNHEY and CDR2 as SMNVEV (reference sequence). The germline V and J ends were trimmed by 0 bases and 5 bases, with 20 bases remaining between them. The CDR3 here is CASSLSQARGTVNNEQFF. CDR3 nucleotides: TGTGCCAGCAGTTTATCTCAGGCCCGGGGGACAGTCAACAATGAGCAGTTCTTC.

This clone was seen a few times. This CDR3 reads CASSGGQGAGELFF. The CDR3 DNA reads as TGTGCCAGCAGTGGGGGACAGGGGGCCGGGGAGCTGTTTTTT. This chain connects TRBV27 to TRBJ2-2; 11 nucleotides align to TRBD1. J gave up 6 bases and V 5 bases, and 2 bases lay outside the gene matches. The CDR3 is 14 amino acids. Germline-derived CDR1 and CDR2 are MNHEY and SMNVEV (reference sequence).

A single count supports this clone. The V call is TRBV11-3, the J call TRBJ2-7; D possibly corresponds to TRBD1 (5 bases). Germline loops: CDR1 SGHNT, CDR2 YENEEA. This CDR3 has 15 residues. The V gene lost 5 bases and the J gene lost 4 bases, with 18 bases spanning the gap. In DNA, the CDR3 is TGTGCCAGCAGCCCGATGGACACTACAAAGTACGAGCAGTACTTC. Translating it yields CASSPMDTTKYEQYF.

The J gene is TRBJ1-5, the V gene TRBV21-1; the listed D gene, TRBD1, was not tested against the DNA. TRBV21-1 has pseudogene status. The CDR3 sequence is 16 residues long. Here the CDR3 reads CASSKLKQAFNQPQHF. CDR3 sequence (DNA): TGTGCCAGCAGCAAACTAAAACAGGCGTTCAATCAGCCCCAGCATTTT.

The chain couples TRBV7-2 to TRBJ2-6; 10 nucleotides line up with TRBD2. The CDR3 covers 18 residues. J was trimmed by 0 bases and V by 6 bases; bases with no gene match: 8. CDR1 is SGHTA, CDR2 FQGNSA, per germline. CDR3: CASRLTSGLTSGANVLTF. As DNA, the CDR3 is TGTGCCAGCAGGTTGACTAGCGGGTTAACCTCTGGGGCCAACGTCCTGACTTTC.